This TCR beta chain was profiled in a study of CD8 T cells in Susac syndrome. Random hexamers primed reverse transcription of 0.5 to 1 ug RNA. TCRdb ran MiXCR on the immunoSEQ multiplex PCR reads and lists one entry per CDR3 protein. Of approximately 230,000 distinct CDR3 sequences listed, approximately 92% were seen once; the top ten hold approximately 0.072%. CDR3 length equals 16 residues. Looked up from germline, CDR1 is LNHDA and CDR2 is SQIVND (reference sequence). The ends were cut back, 0 bases at V and 4 bases at J, with 15 bases in the middle. Peripheral blood CD8+ and CD4+ T cells were profiled by TCR beta sequencing.

What was sequenced was CD4+ T cells from PBMCs. The chain carries TRBV19 and TRBJ1-1; the D gene is possibly TRBD1 (6 bases). This TCR was recovered from a human donor with multiple sclerosis. CDR3 DNA sequence: TGTGCCAGTAGTATAGATCCCGGACGGGGGCCCACTGAAGCTTTCTTT. Translated: CASSIDPGRGPTEAFF.